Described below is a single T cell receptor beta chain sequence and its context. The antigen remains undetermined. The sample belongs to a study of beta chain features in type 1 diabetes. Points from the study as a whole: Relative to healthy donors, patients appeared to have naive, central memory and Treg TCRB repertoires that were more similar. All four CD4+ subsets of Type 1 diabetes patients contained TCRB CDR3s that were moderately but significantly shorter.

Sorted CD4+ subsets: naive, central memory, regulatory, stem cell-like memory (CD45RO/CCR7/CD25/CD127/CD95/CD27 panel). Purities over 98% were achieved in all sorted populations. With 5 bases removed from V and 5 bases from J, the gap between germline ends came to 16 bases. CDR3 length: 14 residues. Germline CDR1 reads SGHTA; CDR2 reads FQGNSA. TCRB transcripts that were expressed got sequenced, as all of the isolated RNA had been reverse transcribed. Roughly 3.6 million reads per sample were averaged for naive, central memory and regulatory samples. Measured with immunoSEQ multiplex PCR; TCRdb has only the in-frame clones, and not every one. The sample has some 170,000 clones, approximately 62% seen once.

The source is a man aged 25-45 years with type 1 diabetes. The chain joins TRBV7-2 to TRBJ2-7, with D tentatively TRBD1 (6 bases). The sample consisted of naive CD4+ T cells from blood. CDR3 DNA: TGTGCCAGCAGCCTCCGTGCAGGGGCGGACGAGCAGTACTTC. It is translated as CASSLRAGADEQYF. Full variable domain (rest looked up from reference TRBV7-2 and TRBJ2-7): GAGVSQSPSNKVTEKGKDVELRCDPISGHTALYWYRQSLGQGLEFLIYFQGNSAPDKSGLPSDRFSAERTGGSVSTLTIQRTQQEDSAVYLCASSLRAGADEQYFGPGTRLTVT.